Reported below is one T cell receptor beta chain. Its antigen remains unidentified. The sample belongs to a study of T-cell memory formation after mild COVID-19. With 4 bases clipped from V and 4 bases from J, the junction kept 12 bases outside the gene matches. Per the germline V gene, CDR1 is SGHRS and CDR2 is YFSETQ. The CDR3 contains 17 residues. Study findings and constraints: While clones contracting from day 15 to 85 were balanced between CD4 and CD8, later expanders leaned CD4+. The pre-infection memory compartment contained some responding clones, suggesting cross-reactive memory joined. What remained unconfirmed was the SARS-CoV-2 specificity of second-wave clones peaking on day 37. Shrinking CD4+ clones resided mostly in CM and EM, and CD8+ ones in EMRA.

Each CDR3 protein is one row after TCRdb ran MiXCR on the 5' RACE reads. Seen here are 470,000 or so distinct CDR3 sequences, 20% to 30% observed once, and the top ten hold around an eighth. The TCR originated in an adult woman who had mild COVID-19 (a few samples of this study predate the infection). Cell type and time point are not known. The genes are TRBV5-1 and TRBJ2-1; 9 positions agree with TRBD2. Source material: PBMCs or a T cell subset sorted from them (not recorded which). This CDR3 is CASSELGGRAAYNEQFF. The CDR3, as DNA: TGCGCCAGCAGCGAATTAGGCGGGAGGGCCGCGTACAATGAGCAGTTCTTC.